The 8 T cell receptor beta chains given below trace back to one sample, sequenced in a study of T-cell reconstitution after alpha-beta-depleted transplantation in children. A library of TCRbeta sequences, prepared with unique molecular identifiers, was generated. TCRdb reanalysed the PCR reads using MiXCR and keeps one entry per CDR3 protein. This table has hundreds of thousands of distinct CDR3 sequences, about an eighth appearing once. The material was PBMCs, obtained before TCRalphabeta/CD19-depleted stem cell transplant. The receptors come from a girl aged 2-10 years with congenital amegakaryocytic thrombocytopenia, due to receive a stem cell transplant.

In this sample, this clonotype turned up many times. The chain is built from TRBV10-2 and TRBJ2-4, with a tentative D call TRBD1 (5 bases). V shed 0 bases and J shed 0 bases, with 9 bases lying between them. The CDR3 runs to 16 residues. The germline V gene encodes CDR1 WSHSY and CDR2 SAAADI. The CDR3 loop is CASSESAGLAKNIQYF. Here the CDR3 DNA reads TGCGCCAGCAGTGAGTCAGCAGGGTTAGCCAAAAACATTCAGTACTTC.

This clonotype was observed many times. The chain recombines TRBV20-1 with TRBJ1-4; TRBD1 might be the D (6 bases). Germline V gene lookup returns CDR1 DFQATT and CDR2 SNEGSKA (reference sequence). The CDR3 has 15 residues. The germline V and J ends were trimmed by 3 bases and 6 bases, with 17 bases remaining between them. This CDR3 reads CSASGREGGDEKLFF. The CDR3 DNA is TGCAGTGCTAGTGGTCGTGAAGGGGGGGATGAAAAACTGTTTTTT.

This clonotype was counted at least ten times. The chain joins TRBV5-1 to TRBJ2-1, with 12 bases lining up with TRBD2. The CDR3 has 14 amino acids. The trim removed 4 bases at V and 8 bases at J, leaving 4 bases unmatched. Germline assignment: CDR1 SGHRS and CDR2 YFSETQ. The CDR3 sequence is CASSTGLAGDEQFF. The CDR3 coding sequence is TGCGCCAGCAGCACGGGACTAGCGGGTGATGAGCAGTTCTTC.

This clonotype has at least ten counts. The rearrangement links TRBV6-1 to TRBJ2-1; D is ambiguous. Germline assignment: CDR1 MNHNS and CDR2 SASEGT. Trimming stripped 7 bases from V and 0 bases from J, with 13 bases between. This CDR3 spans 15 amino acids. The CDR3 DNA reads as TGTGCCAGCACCACGAGGCAAAGCTCCTACAATGAGCAGTTCTTC. This codes for CASTTRQSSYNEQFF.

This clonotype was counted many times. The V and J genes are TRBV5-1 and TRBJ2-2; TRBD1 might be the D (5 bases). The ends were cut back, 2 bases at V and 3 bases at J, with 11 bases in the middle. This CDR3 contains 15 residues. Germline V gene lookup returns CDR1 SGHRS and CDR2 YFSETQ. As DNA, the CDR3 is TGCGCCAGCAGCTTAGGGGATGTCTACACCGGGGAGCTGTTTTTT. This encodes CASSLGDVYTGELFF.

The rearrangement joins TRBV5-6 to TRBJ2-2, with D unclear. The ends were cut back, 3 bases at V and 6 bases at J, with 24 bases in the middle. Looked up from germline, CDR1 is SGHDT and CDR2 is YYEEEE. CDR3 size: 18 residues. CDR3 sequence (DNA): TGTGCCAGCAGCTCACCCTTTTCGGTTGTAATCAGCGCCGGGGAGCTGTTTTTT. This translates into CASSSPFSVVISAGELFF.

This sequence joins TRBV19 and TRBJ2-7; D might be TRBD1 (6 bases). Germline V lookup: CDR1 LNHDA, CDR2 SQIVND (reference sequence). The CDR3 runs 15 residues. V lost 5 bases to trimming and J lost 1 base, with 15 bases between them. The CDR3 nucleotides read TGTGCCAGTAGTGTCACAGGGTTAGAGTCCTACGAGCAGTACTTC. It codes for CASSVTGLESYEQYF.

This clonotype was counted many times. The chain employs TRBV20-1 and TRBJ2-3; no definite D call. Trimming removed 5 bases at V and 2 bases at J, with 14 bases between. The length of the CDR3 is 14 residues. Germline CDR1 is DFQATT and CDR2 is SNEGSKA (reference sequence). CDR3 DNA: TGCAGTGCTCAATCGGGCCCAACCACAGATACGCAGTATTTT. Protein product: CSAQSGPTTDTQYF.